This T cell receptor beta chain was profiled in a study of shared clonotypes between healthy human individuals. With 2 bases clipped from V and 6 bases from J, the junction kept 7 bases outside the gene matches. This CDR3 spans 13 amino acids. Germline V gene lookup returns CDR1 GTSNPN and CDR2 SVGIG (reference sequence). This clone showed up just once. Sequenced by immunoSEQ multiplex PCR; TCRdb stores in-frame clones only, minus some. The sample has 2 million to 2.5 million clones, approximately 93% seen once. The sequence was obtained from a man aged 18-30 years in good health. Some clones in this sample may be carry-over from other donors' samples. The chain recombines TRBV30 with TRBJ2-7, with 7 positions matching TRBD2. Sequenced: naive CD4+ T cells from PBMCs. Subset reported: CD45RA+ positively selected. CDR3 in amino acids: CAWSLRGSSEQYF. The CDR3 nucleotides read TGTGCCTGGAGTTTGCGGGGGTCGAGCGAGCAGTACTTC.